This is a list of T cell receptor beta chains from one sample in a study of T cell changes during pregnancy in multiple sclerosis. Clones were sequenced by immunoSEQ multiplex PCR, and TCRdb holds only the in-frame ones, with some missing. The sample includes about 88,000 clones, roughly 90% of them seen just once. Here the sequenced sample was peripheral blood, taken in the first trimester of pregnancy. The origin of the receptors is a female donor with multiple sclerosis, enrolled in a pregnancy study. CDR3s include the opening cysteine and the closing phenylalanine or tryptophan. The D gene is left open where the match is weak. The size of a clone is reported for some rows only, either as once, few or many, or as a class for expanded clones.

abundance	v_gene	d_gene	j_gene	CDR3nt	CDR3aa
-	TRBV4-3	-	TRBJ2-2	TGCGCCAGCAGCCAAGAGGGGACTCTGAGGCTGTTTTTT	CASSQEGTLRLFF
-	TRBV28	-	TRBJ2-2	TGTGCCAGCAGTCCGGAGCGGGTCGTCGGGGAGCTGTTTTTT	CASSPERVVGELFF
-	TRBV18	TRBD2	TRBJ2-1	TGTGCCAGCTCACAAAACCTAGCGGGAGAGCCGAATGAGCAGTTCTTC	CASSQNLAGEPNEQFF
-	TRBV30	TRBD1	TRBJ2-7	TGTGCCTGGAGTGCCCCACTCGATGACAGGGACTACGAGCAGTACTTC	CAWSAPLDDRDYEQYF
-	TRBV25-1	-	TRBJ1-1	TGTGCCAGCAGTTCCATGAACACTGAAGCTTTCTTT	CASSSMNTEAFF
-	TRBV28	TRBD1	TRBJ2-7	TGTGCCAGCAGTCTCGGGACAGCCCAACACTACGAGCAGTACTTC	CASSLGTAQHYEQYF
-	TRBV27	-	TRBJ1-2	TGTGCCAGCAGTTCCCCCCTAAGGGGAAACTATGGCTACACCTTC	CASSSPLRGNYGYTF
few	TRBV5-1	TRBD1	TRBJ2-7	TGCGCCAGCAGCTTTAGCCAGGGGGCCAAGGAGTTGAACTTC	CASSFSQGAKELNF
once	TRBV7-6	-	TRBJ2-2	TGTGCCAGCAGCCACCTACGGAACACCGGGGAGCTGTTTTTT	CASSHLRNTGELFF
-	TRBV10-2	TRBD2	TRBJ2-7	TGCGCCAGCAGACCTAGCGGACCCTACGAGCAGTACTTC	CASRPSGPYEQYF
-	TRBV10-1	-	TRBJ2-7	TGCGCCAGCAGTGAATCCGGCGGAAGCTCCTACGAGCAGTACTTC	CASSESGGSSYEQYF
-	TRBV4-1	-	TRBJ2-1	TGCGCCAGCAGCCAAGTAGAAACTAGAAACAATGAGCAGTTCTTC	CASSQVETRNNEQFF
-	TRBV30	-	TRBJ2-5	TGTGCCTGGACCCTACACGGACTGGGAAGGGAGACCCAGTACTTC	CAWTLHGLGRETQYF
once	TRBV5-4	TRBD2	TRBJ2-3	TGTGCCAGCAGTTTGCTCCGACTAGCGGATAGCACAGATACGCAGTATTTT	CASSLLRLADSTDTQYF
few	TRBV29-1	-	TRBJ1-1	TGCAGCACCAAATCAGGGTTCACTGAAGCTTTCTTT	CSTKSGFTEAFF
-	TRBV28	TRBD2	TRBJ2-7	TGTGCCAGCAGTTTATGGTCCAGGGAGGGCGAGCAGTACTTC	CASSLWSREGEQYF
once	TRBV7-3	-	TRBJ2-1	TGTGCCAGCAGCCCCGGTCGTCCTACCCATGAGCAGTTCTTC	CASSPGRPTHEQFF
-	TRBV7-8	TRBD1	TRBJ2-5	TGTGCCAGCAGCTCAGACAGGGGAGAGACCCAGTACTTC	CASSSDRGETQYF
-	TRBV4-2	-	TRBJ2-7	TGTGCCAGCAGCCAAGGGGTATCTGCCGGGAGAGCGGAAACTCAGTACTTC	CASSQGVSAGRAETQYF
-	TRBV9	-	TRBJ2-5	TGTGCCAGCAGCGTGGGGGCAAGTCAAGAGACCCAGTACTTC	CASSVGASQETQYF
-	TRBV7-8	-	TRBJ2-1	TGTGCCAGCAGCTTAGCGAGGATAGCGGCGTCCTACAATGAGCAGTTCTTC	CASSLARIAASYNEQFF
-	TRBV5-1	TRBD1	TRBJ1-1	TGCGCCAGCAGCTGGGGACAGGGCAAGAACACTGAAGCTTTCTTT	CASSWGQGKNTEAFF
once	TRBV5-6	TRBD1	TRBJ1-2	TGTGCCAGCAGCCCGGGACAGGGAGGCTATGGCTACACCTTC	CASSPGQGGYGYTF
-	TRBV27	-	TRBJ2-7	TGTGCCAGCAGTTTACAGGGACACACTTACGAGCAGTACTTC	CASSLQGHTYEQYF
-	TRBV18	-	TRBJ1-2	TGTGCCAGCTCACCTCGGACAGCACACTATGGCTACACCTTC	CASSPRTAHYGYTF
-	TRBV9	TRBD1	TRBJ1-3	TGTGCCAGCAGCGTCCGGGACAGTCGCTCTGGAAACACCATATATTTT	CASSVRDSRSGNTIYF
once	TRBV7-8	TRBD2	TRBJ2-3	TGTGCCAGCAGCCTCGGGACTAGCGGGGCCCGCCAGTATTTT	CASSLGTSGARQYF
once	TRBV11-2	-	TRBJ1-3	TGTGCCAGCAGCCCGACCTCCAGGGCCCCAGATTTT	CASSPTSRAPDF
-	TRBV5-4	TRBD1	TRBJ2-3	TGTGCCAGCAGCTTGTACCCGATGGACAGGGGAAGCACAGATACGCAGTATTTT	CASSLYPMDRGSTDTQYF
-	TRBV28	-	TRBJ2-7	TGTGCCAGCAGTTTTAGGGGGGAGCAGTACTTC	CASSFRGEQYF
-	TRBV6-5	-	TRBJ1-1	TGTGCCAGCAGTTCCGGAGTCCCCACTGAAGCTTTCTTT	CASSSGVPTEAFF
-	TRBV6-5	-	TRBJ1-1	TGTGCCGCCTCCGGGGGGCGAAACACTGAAGCTTTCTTT	CAASGGRNTEAFF
once	TRBV15	-	TRBJ1-1	TGTGCCACCAGCAGAGATGGAGCCGTAACTGAAGCTTTCTTT	CATSRDGAVTEAFF
-	TRBV27	TRBD2	TRBJ2-2	TGTGCCAGCAGGGCTCGCGGGAGGGCCGGCGGGGAGCTGTTTTTT	CASRARGRAGGELFF
-	TRBV4-1	TRBD2	TRBJ2-7	TGCGCCAGCAGCCAACTAGCGGGATTCTACGAGCAGTACTTC	CASSQLAGFYEQYF
-	TRBV2	-	TRBJ2-5	TGTGCCAGCAGGGACACCAGAGGAGAGACCCAGTACTTC	CASRDTRGETQYF
-	TRBV14	-	TRBJ2-1	TGTGCCAGCAGCCTCAGCAGGAAAAATGAGCAGTTCTTC	CASSLSRKNEQFF
-	TRBV25-1	-	TRBJ2-7	TGTGCCAGCAGTGATCTCCTCGAGCAGTACTTC	CASSDLLEQYF
-	TRBV30	-	TRBJ2-4	TGTGCCTGGAGTACCAGGGGATTGAAGAACATTCAGTACTTC	CAWSTRGLKNIQYF
-	TRBV6-1	-	TRBJ1-5	TGTGCCAGCAGTAAGGACAGTTATAGCAATCAGCCCCAGCATTTT	CASSKDSYSNQPQHF
-	TRBV6-1	TRBD1	TRBJ1-5	TGTGCCAGCAGCCACTTCGGACAGGGGGTATCGACCCAGCATTTT	CASSHFGQGVSTQHF
-	TRBV5-4	-	TRBJ1-3	TGTGCCAGCAGCCCCTACTCTGGAAACACCATATATTTT	CASSPYSGNTIYF
-	TRBV29-1	TRBD1	TRBJ1-2	TGCAGCGTGCGAACCGACAGGGAGTTGGATGGCTACACCTTC	CSVRTDRELDGYTF
-	TRBV28	-	TRBJ2-5	TGTGCCAGCCAAGGACATGCCGCGGAGACCCAGTACTTC	CASQGHAAETQYF
-	TRBV7-8	-	TRBJ1-5	TGTGCCAGCAGCTTAGCGTCGGGGGGCAATCAGCCCCAGCATTTT	CASSLASGGNQPQHF
-	TRBV28	-	TRBJ1-5	TGTGCCAGCAGCGCCCTCGGGTCGAGCAATCAGCCCCAGCATTTT	CASSALGSSNQPQHF
-	TRBV6-1	-	TRBJ1-1	TGTGCCAGCAGTGAAGCGCAGGGTACTGAAGCTTTCTTT	CASSEAQGTEAFF
-	TRBV2	-	TRBJ2-2	TGTGCCAGCAGTGTGGTAGTGACCGGGGAGCTGTTTTTT	CASSVVVTGELFF
-	TRBV9	TRBD2	TRBJ2-1	TGTGCCAGTTCGACTAGCCTGGACCCAGTCTACAATGAGCAGTTCTTC	CASSTSLDPVYNEQFF
-	TRBV28	-	TRBJ1-2	TGTGCCAGCAGTTTCGTCGGCTATGGCTACACCTTC	CASSFVGYGYTF
-	TRBV6-5	-	TRBJ2-7	TGTGCCAGCAGCTCCACAGGGGGGGCCTACGAGCAGTACTTC	CASSSTGGAYEQYF
once	TRBV5-6	TRBD2	TRBJ2-1	TGTGCCAGCAGCACGGGAGGGGCAGACCTTTATTACAATGAGCAGTTCTTC	CASSTGGADLYYNEQFF
-	TRBV6-1	-	TRBJ1-5	TGTGCCAGCAGCTATCAGGGGTATAGCAATCAGCCCCAGCATTTT	CASSYQGYSNQPQHF
-	TRBV18	-	TRBJ1-4	TGTGCCAGCTCAACGGGGGACGGTGAAAAACTGTTTTTT	CASSTGDGEKLFF
-	TRBV15	-	TRBJ2-6	TGTGCCACCAGCAAGGGCCCGCGGGGTGGGGCCAACGTCCTGACTTTC	CATSKGPRGGANVLTF